This TCR beta chain stems from a study of human T cells and chemical hapten exposure. For the study at large: The study enrolled mostly female patients with alopecia areata, totalis or universalis. TCR yields differed between samples (mainly from small differences in pooled library volume). The study's findings and limits: A positive correlation with patch test score was found for PT1 expanded TCR counts.

Time point defined: pre-sensitization, week 0. Treatment here: therapeutic diphenylcyclopropenone sensitization with weekly scalp DPC. The sample holds many counts of this clonotype. Its antigen is not known. Unique molecular identifiers were linked by the library to individual cDNA molecules. TCRdb itself ran the RACE reads through MiXCR, one entry per CDR3 protein. The sample shows 380,000 or so distinct CDR3 sequences, about 5% of them seen only once. The sample in question was whole blood, obtained in connection with sensitization to the hapten diphenylcyclopropenone (DPC). The TCR comes from a woman aged 18-29 years with alopecia areata. Some clones in this sample may be carry-over from other donors' samples.

The CDR3: CASSRSTAEDEQYF. CDR3 nucleotide sequence: TGTGCCAGCAGCCGCTCGACGGCAGAAGACGAGCAGTACTTC. The rearrangement links TRBV9 to TRBJ2-7; D gene uncertain. The germline gives CDR1 SGDLS, CDR2 YYNGEE. The CDR3 has 14 residues. The V gene lost 4 bases and the J gene lost 5 bases, with 16 bases spanning the gap.